This T cell receptor beta chain was recorded in a study of OX40 agonist ivuxolimab in advanced cancers. This table comes from immunoSEQ multiplex PCR, and its TCRdb copy is limited to in-frame clones, with some not included. This sample has 20,000 to 30,000 clones, with around four fifths found just once. Comment on this clone: At one boundary the junction diverges from the germline segment, which might be a read error.

From germline, CDR1 is SNHLY and CDR2 FYNNEI. The CDR3 is 15 residues long. The rearrangement uses TRBV2 and TRBJ1-2; possible D gene TRBD1, 5 bases. The receptor comes from an adult with an advanced solid tumor such as melanoma, head and neck, liver or kidney cancer. The sequences come from CD4+ or CD8+ T cells sorted from blood, collected in a trial of the OX40 agonist ivuxolimab. CDR3 residues: CVSRAQGIGNYGYTF. CDR3 coding DNA: TGTGTCAGCAGGGCCCAGGGAATAGGGAACTATGGCTACACCTTC.